These T cell receptor beta chains were read from a single sample in a study of blood T cell repertoires in COVID-19. Clones were read by immunoSEQ multiplex PCR, and TCRdb kept only the in-frame ones, dropping some. The sample shows under 300,000 clones, about 80% of them seen only once. Sample: peripheral blood. These receptors originate from a woman of 80 years or more with acute or convalescent COVID-19. Both conserved end residues are part of each CDR3. A D gene is named only where the DNA matches it firmly. The listing skips clone size in some rows; elsewhere it reads once, few, many or a size class.

D gene: NA; V gene: TRBV7-9; J gene: TRBJ2-7; clone size: NA; CDR3 protein: CASSLGEDRLSYEQYF; CDR3 DNA: TGTGCCAGCAGCTTAGGGGAAGACAGACTCTCCTACGAGCAGTACTTC
D gene: NA; V gene: TRBV12-3/TRBV12-4; J gene: TRBJ1-3; clone size: NA; CDR3 protein: CASSLGQGFTIYF; CDR3 DNA: TGTGCCAGCAGTTTAGGGCAGGGATTCACCATATATTTT
D gene: NA; V gene: TRBV18; J gene: TRBJ1-6; clone size: few; CDR3 protein: CASSPLPGHDYNSPLHF; CDR3 DNA: TGTGCCAGCTCACCACTCCCGGGACACGACTATAATTCACCCCTCCACTTT
D gene: TRBD2; V gene: TRBV7-3; J gene: TRBJ2-1; clone size: NA; CDR3 protein: CASSVAGGPSKQFF; CDR3 DNA: TGTGCCAGCAGTGTAGCGGGGGGGCCTTCGAAGCAGTTCTTC
D gene: TRBD1; V gene: TRBV5-1; J gene: TRBJ1-5; clone size: NA; CDR3 protein: CASSEGAQSNQPQHF; CDR3 DNA: TGCGCCAGCAGCGAGGGGGCGCAAAGCAATCAGCCCCAGCATTTT
D gene: NA; V gene: TRBV3-1/TRBV3-2; J gene: TRBJ2-7; clone size: medium-sized; CDR3 protein: CASSQAGRGVGIYEQYF; CDR3 DNA: TGTGCCAGCAGCCAAGCTGGCAGGGGGGTCGGGATATACGAGCAGTACTTC
D gene: NA; V gene: TRBV10-2; J gene: TRBJ2-5; clone size: NA; CDR3 protein: CASSEGTLGETQYF; CDR3 DNA: TGCGCCAGCAGTGAAGGGACACTTGGAGAGACCCAGTACTTC
D gene: TRBD1; V gene: TRBV27; J gene: TRBJ2-3; clone size: NA; CDR3 protein: CASRSGQGVVNTQYF; CDR3 DNA: TGTGCCAGCAGATCCGGACAGGGGGTAGTAAATACGCAGTATTTT
D gene: NA; V gene: TRBV2; J gene: TRBJ1-1; clone size: few; CDR3 protein: CASREQGITEAFF; CDR3 DNA: TGTGCCAGCAGGGAACAGGGAATCACTGAAGCTTTCTTT
D gene: NA; V gene: TRBV6-5; J gene: TRBJ1-5; clone size: NA; CDR3 protein: CASSYSSGGQPQHF; CDR3 DNA: TGTGCCAGCAGTTACTCGTCCGGGGGTCAGCCCCAGCATTTT
D gene: NA; V gene: TRBV3-1/TRBV3-2; J gene: TRBJ2-2; clone size: NA; CDR3 protein: CASSLRGVTGELFF; CDR3 DNA: TGTGCCAGCAGCCTCAGGGGGGTCACCGGGGAGCTGTTTTTT
D gene: TRBD1; V gene: TRBV2; J gene: TRBJ1-1; clone size: few; CDR3 protein: CASRGQVGLNTEAFF; CDR3 DNA: TGTGCCAGCAGGGGACAGGTTGGGTTGAACACTGAAGCTTTCTTT
D gene: NA; V gene: TRBV5-5; J gene: TRBJ1-3; clone size: NA; CDR3 protein: CASSRTVPSGNTIYF; CDR3 DNA: TGTGCCAGCAGCCGGACAGTTCCGTCAGGAAACACCATATATTTT
D gene: TRBD2; V gene: TRBV19; J gene: TRBJ2-1; clone size: NA; CDR3 protein: CASSIAASGSYNEQFF; CDR3 DNA: TGTGCCAGTAGTATAGCGGCTAGCGGATCCTACAATGAGCAGTTCTTC
D gene: NA; V gene: TRBV11-1; J gene: TRBJ2-1; clone size: NA; CDR3 protein: CASSLTGSSYNEQFF; CDR3 DNA: TGTGCCAGCAGCTTAACAGGGAGCTCCTACAATGAGCAGTTCTTC
D gene: NA; V gene: TRBV2; J gene: TRBJ1-1; clone size: NA; CDR3 protein: CASTRRATNTEAFF; CDR3 DNA: TGTGCCAGCACCCGCAGGGCCACGAACACTGAAGCTTTCTTT
D gene: TRBD1; V gene: TRBV25-1; J gene: TRBJ1-4; clone size: NA; CDR3 protein: CASAGDRGDHPTNEKLFF; CDR3 DNA: TGTGCCAGCGCCGGGGACAGGGGGGACCACCCAACTAATGAAAAACTGTTTTTT
D gene: TRBD1; V gene: TRBV4-2; J gene: TRBJ1-2; clone size: NA; CDR3 protein: CASSQGLTGTGGVYGYTF; CDR3 DNA: TGTGCCAGCAGCCAAGGCTTAACCGGGACAGGGGGCGTCTATGGCTACACCTTC
D gene: NA; V gene: TRBV5-4; J gene: TRBJ2-5; clone size: NA; CDR3 protein: CASSSTRTSQETQYF; CDR3 DNA: TGTGCCAGCAGCTCAACAAGGACATCTCAAGAGACCCAGTACTTC
D gene: TRBD1; V gene: TRBV7-6; J gene: TRBJ1-2; clone size: NA; CDR3 protein: CASSLVPGQGPNNYGYTF; CDR3 DNA: TGTGCCAGCAGCTTAGTCCCGGGACAGGGGCCTAATAACTATGGCTACACCTTC
D gene: NA; V gene: TRBV5-1; J gene: TRBJ2-3; clone size: NA; CDR3 protein: CASSAGQNTDTQYF; CDR3 DNA: TGCGCCAGCAGCGCGGGACAGAACACAGATACGCAGTATTTT
D gene: NA; V gene: TRBV4-1; J gene: TRBJ1-3; clone size: once; CDR3 protein: CASSGGGYSGNTIYF; CDR3 DNA: TGCGCCAGCAGCGGCGGCGGGTACTCTGGAAACACCATATATTTT
D gene: NA; V gene: TRBV3-1/TRBV3-2; J gene: TRBJ2-3; clone size: NA; CDR3 protein: CASSHDGGLFGADTQYF; CDR3 DNA: TGTGCCAGCAGCCATGATGGGGGCCTTTTTGGGGCAGATACGCAGTATTTT
D gene: NA; V gene: TRBV6-5; J gene: TRBJ1-1; clone size: NA; CDR3 protein: CASSSAPRATTEAFF; CDR3 DNA: TGTGCCAGCAGTTCTGCCCCGAGGGCTACGACTGAAGCTTTCTTT
D gene: NA; V gene: TRBV3-1/TRBV3-2; J gene: TRBJ2-7; clone size: NA; CDR3 protein: CASSRGQRYEQYF; CDR3 DNA: TGTGCCAGCAGTCGAGGACAGCGCTACGAGCAGTACTTC
D gene: NA; V gene: TRBV7-2; J gene: TRBJ1-1; clone size: NA; CDR3 protein: CASSRWRDTEAFF; CDR3 DNA: TGTGCCAGCAGCCGATGGCGGGACACTGAAGCTTTCTTT
D gene: TRBD1; V gene: TRBV2; J gene: TRBJ2-5; clone size: NA; CDR3 protein: CASSLGQGAGETQYF; CDR3 DNA: TGTGCCAGCAGTCTCGGACAGGGGGCCGGGGAGACCCAGTACTTC
D gene: NA; V gene: TRBV9; J gene: TRBJ2-3; clone size: NA; CDR3 protein: CASSPTPLAPGTDTQYF; CDR3 DNA: TGTGCCAGCAGTCCCACCCCCCTAGCGCCAGGCACAGATACGCAGTATTTT
D gene: TRBD2; V gene: TRBV6-1; J gene: TRBJ2-2; clone size: once; CDR3 protein: CASSSGGANSGELFF; CDR3 DNA: TGTGCCAGCAGTTCGGGGGGGGCCAATTCCGGGGAGCTGTTTTTT
D gene: NA; V gene: TRBV10-3; J gene: TRBJ2-1; clone size: NA; CDR3 protein: CAISGQLPQVNEQFF; CDR3 DNA: TGTGCCATCAGTGGACAGCTCCCCCAGGTCAATGAGCAGTTCTTC
D gene: TRBD2; V gene: TRBV7-8; J gene: TRBJ2-2; clone size: NA; CDR3 protein: CASRAGLAGVTGELFF; CDR3 DNA: TGTGCCAGCAGGGCTGGACTAGCGGGGGTCACCGGGGAGCTGTTTTTT
D gene: NA; V gene: TRBV2; J gene: TRBJ1-3; clone size: few; CDR3 protein: CASSERGQGGNTIYF; CDR3 DNA: TGTGCCAGCAGTGAAAGGGGTCAGGGAGGCAACACCATATATTTT
D gene: TRBD1; V gene: TRBV28; J gene: TRBJ1-5; clone size: NA; CDR3 protein: CASRPSTGGGQPQHF; CDR3 DNA: TGTGCCAGCAGACCCTCGACAGGGGGAGGGCAGCCCCAGCATTTT
D gene: NA; V gene: TRBV1; J gene: TRBJ1-3; clone size: NA; CDR3 protein: CTRGLGGLGTGNTIYF; CDR3 DNA: TGCACCAGAGGCCTCGGGGGGCTAGGTACAGGAAACACCATATATTTT
D gene: TRBD1; V gene: TRBV4-1; J gene: TRBJ1-2; clone size: many; CDR3 protein: CASSQEGDRHGYTF; CDR3 DNA: TGCGCCAGCAGCCAAGAAGGGGACAGGCATGGCTACACCTTC
D gene: NA; V gene: TRBV18; J gene: TRBJ1-4; clone size: NA; CDR3 protein: CASSGGPAANEKLFF; CDR3 DNA: TGTGCCAGCTCCGGGGGGCCCGCGGCTAATGAAAAACTGTTTTTT
D gene: TRBD2; V gene: TRBV3-1/TRBV3-2; J gene: TRBJ2-7; clone size: NA; CDR3 protein: CASSQDITSGNYEQYF; CDR3 DNA: TGTGCCAGCAGCCAAGATATAACTAGCGGAAACTACGAGCAGTACTTC
D gene: TRBD1; V gene: TRBV18; J gene: TRBJ2-3; clone size: few; CDR3 protein: CASSPRDSSTDTQYF; CDR3 DNA: TGTGCCAGCTCACCACGGGACAGCTCCACAGATACGCAGTATTTT
D gene: TRBD1; V gene: TRBV28; J gene: TRBJ2-3; clone size: NA; CDR3 protein: CASSPTGQGQDTQYF; CDR3 DNA: TGTGCCAGCAGTCCCACGGGACAGGGTCAAGATACGCAGTATTTT
D gene: NA; V gene: TRBV28; J gene: TRBJ1-6; clone size: once; CDR3 protein: CASSNPGGYSPLHF; CDR3 DNA: TGTGCCAGCAGCAACCCGGGGGGGTATTCACCCCTCCACTTT
D gene: NA; V gene: TRBV6-5; J gene: TRBJ2-6; clone size: NA; CDR3 protein: CASSPSGLGANVLTF; CDR3 DNA: TGTGCCAGCAGTCCGTCGGGGTTGGGGGCCAACGTCCTGACTTTC
D gene: TRBD1; V gene: TRBV13; J gene: TRBJ1-1; clone size: NA; CDR3 protein: CASSYDRAREAFF; CDR3 DNA: TGTGCCAGCAGTTACGACAGGGCTCGGGAGGCTTTCTTT
D gene: NA; V gene: TRBV9; J gene: TRBJ2-1; clone size: NA; CDR3 protein: CASSVDVGRRGPYNEQFF; CDR3 DNA: TGTGCCAGCAGCGTAGACGTCGGTAGGCGGGGCCCCTACAATGAGCAGTTCTTC
D gene: TRBD1; V gene: TRBV5-1; J gene: TRBJ1-4; clone size: NA; CDR3 protein: CASSDRGTANEKLFF; CDR3 DNA: TGCGCCAGCAGCGACAGGGGGACGGCTAATGAAAAACTGTTTTTT
D gene: NA; V gene: TRBV11-2; J gene: TRBJ2-7; clone size: NA; CDR3 protein: CASSLSRQYYEQYF; CDR3 DNA: TGTGCCAGCAGCTTGTCGAGACAATATTACGAGCAGTACTTC
D gene: NA; V gene: TRBV9; J gene: TRBJ2-2; clone size: NA; CDR3 protein: CASSVGRGANTGELFF; CDR3 DNA: TGTGCCAGCAGCGTTGGGCGGGGCGCGAACACCGGGGAGCTGTTTTTT
D gene: NA; V gene: TRBV30; J gene: TRBJ2-7; clone size: NA; CDR3 protein: CAWSAGQTQYF; CDR3 DNA: TGTGCCTGGAGCGCGGGACAGACGCAGTACTTC
D gene: NA; V gene: TRBV4-1; J gene: TRBJ2-1; clone size: NA; CDR3 protein: CASSQGGLSSYNEQFF; CDR3 DNA: TGCGCCAGCAGCCAAGGGGGACTTAGCTCCTACAATGAGCAGTTCTTC
D gene: TRBD1; V gene: TRBV24-1; J gene: TRBJ2-7; clone size: NA; CDR3 protein: CATPPDRSYEQYF; CDR3 DNA: TGTGCCACCCCGCCGGACAGGAGCTACGAGCAGTACTTC
D gene: NA; V gene: TRBV5-1; J gene: TRBJ1-6; clone size: NA; CDR3 protein: CASSSTGDNSPLHF; CDR3 DNA: TGCGCCAGCAGCTCGACGGGGGATAATTCACCCCTCCACTTT
D gene: TRBD2; V gene: TRBV2; J gene: TRBJ2-3; clone size: NA; CDR3 protein: CASNRLAGGPGTDTQYF; CDR3 DNA: TGTGCCAGCAACAGGCTAGCGGGGGGGCCGGGCACAGATACGCAGTATTTT
D gene: NA; V gene: TRBV5-4; J gene: TRBJ2-1; clone size: few; CDR3 protein: CASSLYRVDEQFF; CDR3 DNA: TGTGCCAGCAGTTTATACAGGGTTGATGAGCAGTTCTTC
D gene: NA; V gene: TRBV19; J gene: TRBJ1-4; clone size: NA; CDR3 protein: CASSTRTGTNEKLFF; CDR3 DNA: TGTGCCAGTAGTACTCGGACTGGGACTAATGAAAAACTGTTTTTT
D gene: NA; V gene: TRBV7-2; J gene: TRBJ1-1; clone size: NA; CDR3 protein: CASSSEAGPYTEAFF; CDR3 DNA: TGTGCCAGCAGCTCAGAGGCGGGGCCGTACACTGAAGCTTTCTTT
D gene: TRBD1; V gene: TRBV19; J gene: TRBJ1-2; clone size: once; CDR3 protein: CASSLGQGNYGYTF; CDR3 DNA: TGTGCCAGTAGTTTGGGACAGGGGAACTATGGCTACACCTTC
D gene: NA; V gene: TRBV19; J gene: TRBJ2-3; clone size: NA; CDR3 protein: CASSPGDWPTDTQYF; CDR3 DNA: TGTGCCAGTAGTCCCGGGGACTGGCCCACAGATACGCAGTATTTT
D gene: NA; V gene: TRBV28; J gene: TRBJ1-1; clone size: NA; CDR3 protein: CASSREWTEAFF; CDR3 DNA: TGTGCCAGCAGCCGGGAATGGACTGAAGCTTTCTTT
D gene: NA; V gene: TRBV11-2; J gene: TRBJ2-7; clone size: NA; CDR3 protein: CASRPGWFGEQYF; CDR3 DNA: TGTGCCAGCAGACCCGGTTGGTTTGGCGAGCAGTACTTC